This T cell receptor beta chain is from a study of blood T cell repertoires in COVID-19. Background on the study: The analysed material was cDNA or gDNA that came from T cells, B-cell-depleted T cells, or PBMCs.

Produced via immunoSEQ multiplex PCR; TCRdb's table is partial and in-frame only. The sample contains roughly 150,000 clones, around 86% of which appear only once. Trimming shortened V by 4 bases and J by 3 bases, and 15 bases separated the two germline ends. CDR3 length: 16 residues. The germline CDR1 and CDR2 sequences are SNHLY and FYNNEI. This clone was counted between two and nine times. The rearrangement uses TRBV2 and TRBJ1-4; D is undetermined. Sequenced sample: peripheral blood. The sequence was collected from a woman aged 80 or over with COVID-19, enrolled during active disease. CDR3 loop: CASSAFLPRANEKLFF. The CDR3 coding sequence is TGTGCCAGCAGTGCCTTTCTCCCACGGGCTAATGAAAAACTGTTTTTT.